This T cell receptor beta chain was identified during a study of blood T cell repertoires in COVID-19. Study overall: Whether acute or convalescent, the COVID-19 samples came from the United States, Italy and Spain. Nucleic acid was either cDNA or gDNA, and it came from T cells, B-cell-depleted T cells, or PBMCs.

Trimming removed 4 bases at V and 4 bases at J, with 10 bases between. Per the germline V gene, CDR1 is LGHDT and CDR2 is YNNKEL (reference sequence). CDR3 length: 14 amino acids. In the source study's methods: Estimated nucleated cell counts came from reference gene primer amplification. Measured with immunoSEQ multiplex PCR; TCRdb has only the in-frame clones, and not every one. V, J and clone size derive from that table, while D and trimming were established from the DNA sequence. The sample records 200,000 to 250,000 clones, 80% to 90% being singletons. This sequence was found in an elderly man with acute or convalescent COVID-19. This chain links TRBV3-1 (or the pseudogene TRBV3-2) with TRBJ1-4, with D possibly matching TRBD1 (5 bases). The sequencing sample was made of peripheral blood. DNA of the CDR3: TGTGCCAGCAGCCTCCGGGGGATTAATGAAAAACTGTTTTTT. Translated: CASSLRGINEKLFF.